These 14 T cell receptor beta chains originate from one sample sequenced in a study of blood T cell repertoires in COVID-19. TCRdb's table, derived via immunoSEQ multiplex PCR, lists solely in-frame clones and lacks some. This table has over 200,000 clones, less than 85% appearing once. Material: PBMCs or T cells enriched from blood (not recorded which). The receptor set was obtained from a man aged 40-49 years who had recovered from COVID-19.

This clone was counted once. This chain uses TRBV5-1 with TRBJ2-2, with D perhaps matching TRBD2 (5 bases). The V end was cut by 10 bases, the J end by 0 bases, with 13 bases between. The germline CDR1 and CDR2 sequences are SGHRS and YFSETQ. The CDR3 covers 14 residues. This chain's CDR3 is CASLRDPNTGELFF. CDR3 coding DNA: TGCGCCTCGTTGAGGGATCCGAACACCGGGGAGCTGTTTTTT.

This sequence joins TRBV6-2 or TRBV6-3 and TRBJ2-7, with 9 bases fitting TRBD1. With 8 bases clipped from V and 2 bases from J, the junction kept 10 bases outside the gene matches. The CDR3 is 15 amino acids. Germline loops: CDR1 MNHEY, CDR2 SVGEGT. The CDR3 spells CASGLQQGATYEQYF. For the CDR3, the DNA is TGTGCCAGCGGCCTCCAACAGGGGGCCACCTACGAGCAGTACTTC.

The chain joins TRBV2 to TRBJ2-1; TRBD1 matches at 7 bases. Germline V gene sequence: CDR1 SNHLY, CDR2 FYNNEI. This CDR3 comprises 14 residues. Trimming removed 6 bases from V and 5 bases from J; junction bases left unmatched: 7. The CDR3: CASRHRDRNNEQFF. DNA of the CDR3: TGTGCCAGCAGACATCGGGACAGAAACAATGAGCAGTTCTTC.

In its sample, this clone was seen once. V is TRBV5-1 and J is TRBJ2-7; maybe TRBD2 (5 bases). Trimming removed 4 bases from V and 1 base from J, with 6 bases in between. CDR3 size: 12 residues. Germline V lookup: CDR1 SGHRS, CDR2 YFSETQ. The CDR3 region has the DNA TGCGCCAGCAGCCCGGGGTCCTACGAGCAGTACTTC. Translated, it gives CASSPGSYEQYF.

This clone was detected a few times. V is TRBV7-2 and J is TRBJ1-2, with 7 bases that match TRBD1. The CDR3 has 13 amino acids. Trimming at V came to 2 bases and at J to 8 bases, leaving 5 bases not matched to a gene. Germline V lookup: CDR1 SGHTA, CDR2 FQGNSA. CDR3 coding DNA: TGTGCCAGCAGCTTAACCCCAGGGGGAGGCTACACCTTC. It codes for CASSLTPGGGYTF.

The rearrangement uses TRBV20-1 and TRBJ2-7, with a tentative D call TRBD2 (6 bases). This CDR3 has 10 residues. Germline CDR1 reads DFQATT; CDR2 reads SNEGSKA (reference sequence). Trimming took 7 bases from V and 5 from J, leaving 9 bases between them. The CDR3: CSVGLHEQYF. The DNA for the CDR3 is TGCAGTGTGGGACTTCACGAGCAGTACTTC.

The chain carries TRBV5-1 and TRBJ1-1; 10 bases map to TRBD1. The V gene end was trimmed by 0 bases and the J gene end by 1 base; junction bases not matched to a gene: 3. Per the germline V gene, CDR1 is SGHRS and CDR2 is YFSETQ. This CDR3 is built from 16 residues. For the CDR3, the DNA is TGCGCCAGCAGCTTGGCCGGGACAGGGGCGAACACTGAAGCTTTCTTT. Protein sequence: CASSLAGTGANTEAFF.

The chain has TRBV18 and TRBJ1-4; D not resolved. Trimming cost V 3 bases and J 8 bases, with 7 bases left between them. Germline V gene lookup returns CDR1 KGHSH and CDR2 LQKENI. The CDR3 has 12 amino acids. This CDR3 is CASSPRGEKLFF. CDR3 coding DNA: TGTGCCAGCTCACCGAGAGGCGAAAAACTGTTTTTT. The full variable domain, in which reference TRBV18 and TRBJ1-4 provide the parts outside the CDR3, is NAGVMQNPRHLVRRRGQEARLRCSPMKGHSHVYWYRQLPEEGLKFMVYLQKENIIDESGMPKERFSAEFPKEGPSILRIQQVVRGDSAAYFCASSPRGEKLFFGSGTQLSVL.

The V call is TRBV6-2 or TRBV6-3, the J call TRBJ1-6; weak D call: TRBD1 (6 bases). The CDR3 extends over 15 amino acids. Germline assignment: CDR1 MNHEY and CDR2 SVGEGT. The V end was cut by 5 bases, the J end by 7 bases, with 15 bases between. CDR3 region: CASSTRGGVNSPLHF. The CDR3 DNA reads TGTGCCAGCAGTACCCGCGGGGGCGTGAATTCACCCCTCCACTTT.

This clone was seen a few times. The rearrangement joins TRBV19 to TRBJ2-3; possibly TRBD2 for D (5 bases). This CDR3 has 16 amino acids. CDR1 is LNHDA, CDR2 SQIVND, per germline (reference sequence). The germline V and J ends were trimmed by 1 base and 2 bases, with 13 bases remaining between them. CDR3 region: CASSIGGSLHTDTQYF. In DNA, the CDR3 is TGTGCCAGTAGTATAGGAGGGAGCCTACACACAGATACGCAGTATTTT.

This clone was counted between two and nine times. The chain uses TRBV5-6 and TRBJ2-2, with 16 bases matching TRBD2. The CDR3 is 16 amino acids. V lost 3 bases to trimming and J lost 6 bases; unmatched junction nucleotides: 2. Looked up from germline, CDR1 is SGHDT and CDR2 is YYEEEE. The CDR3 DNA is TGTGCCAGCAGCTGGGGACTAGCGGGAGGGTCCGGGGAGCTGTTTTTT. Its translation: CASSWGLAGGSGELFF. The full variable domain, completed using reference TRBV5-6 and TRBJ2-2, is DAGVTQSPTHLIKTRGQQVTLRCSPKSGHDTVSWYQQALGQGPQFIFQYYEEEERQRGNFPDRFSGHQFPNYSSELNVNALLLGDSALYLCASSWGLAGGSGELFFGEGSRLTVL.

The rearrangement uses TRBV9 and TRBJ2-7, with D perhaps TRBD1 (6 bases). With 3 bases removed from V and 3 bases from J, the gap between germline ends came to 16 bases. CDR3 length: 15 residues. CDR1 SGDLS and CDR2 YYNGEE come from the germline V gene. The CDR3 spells CASSARTDSYYEQYF. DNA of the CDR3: TGTGCCAGCAGCGCCCGAACGGACAGCTACTACGAGCAGTACTTC.

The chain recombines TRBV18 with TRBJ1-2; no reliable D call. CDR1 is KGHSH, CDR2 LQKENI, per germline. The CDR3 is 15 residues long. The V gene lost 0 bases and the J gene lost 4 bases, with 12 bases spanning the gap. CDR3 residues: CASSPPSSVRYGYTF. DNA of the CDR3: TGTGCCAGCTCACCACCCTCTTCCGTCCGCTATGGCTACACCTTC.

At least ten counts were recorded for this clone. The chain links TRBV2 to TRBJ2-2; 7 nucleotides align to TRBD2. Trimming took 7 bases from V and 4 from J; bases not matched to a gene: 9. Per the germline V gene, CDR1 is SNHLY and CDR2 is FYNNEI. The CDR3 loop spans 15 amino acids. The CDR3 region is CASTRGLAATGELFF. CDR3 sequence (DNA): TGTGCCAGCACCCGAGGGCTAGCGGCCACCGGGGAGCTGTTTTTT.